Listed below are T cell receptor beta chains from one sample, sequenced in a study of cytomegalovirus exposure and HLA in healthy donors. Using immunoSEQ multiplex PCR, the repertoire was profiled, and TCRdb retains in-frame clones only, with some absent. This table has roughly 170,000 clones, approximately 80% appearing once. The sample was PBMCs. The receptors were gathered from a young woman in good health and CMV-seronegative. The conserved cysteine and the conserved F or W are not part of the CDR3 here. The size field is filled for only some rows; it gives once, few, many or a size class.

TRBJ1-1 - TRBV28 ASSLPRGQVGGTVNTEAF
TRBJ2-3 - TRBV27 ASSLSYNSGSTDTQY
TRBJ1-1 - TRBV7-2 ASSRTGQGTNAEAF
TRBJ2-7 - TRBV11-2 ASSKGAGTSGSYEQY
TRBJ2-2 - TRBV16 ASSQTGQGTGELF
TRBJ2-1 - TRBV19 ASRRGMAAGGSGNEQF
TRBJ2-2 - TRBV28 ASIGQGITGELF
TRBJ1-5 few TRBV6-5 ASSMSRGSNQPQH
TRBJ2-6 few TRBV19 ATRSGRVAGANVLT
TRBJ2-7 once TRBV18 ASSSTGFHEQY
TRBJ1-5 - TRBV30 AWGGDSNQPQH
TRBJ2-2 once TRBV5-1 ASSRTSGNTGELF
TRBJ2-5 - TRBV5-4 ASSLVAGGRETQY
TRBJ2-6 - TRBV21-1 ASSADRDLSGANVLT
TRBJ2-7 - TRBV7-3 ASSFGTGPSYEQY
TRBJ2-2 once TRBV19 ASSIVGGYTGELF
TRBJ2-3 - TRBV5-1 ASSLGQGDTDTQY
TRBJ2-3 - TRBV7-9 SSSPRTGTAEDTQY
TRBJ2-7 - TRBV28 ASSLPWTSGMLEQY
TRBJ2-1 - TRBV7-9 ASSLGGVGRNEQF
TRBJ2-7 - TRBV7-2 ASSLDSVEQY
TRBJ1-2 - TRBV11-3 ASSLDQDYGYT
TRBJ2-7 once TRBV25-1 ASTEEIAGVDSPYEQY
TRBJ2-7 few TRBV18 ASSPRQARSYEQY
TRBJ2-7 - TRBV10-3 AISESLAGFPYEQY
TRBJ2-5 - TRBV2 ASSDDKTQETQY
TRBJ2-7 - TRBV18 ASSPPVRTSGSLY
TRBJ1-1 - TRBV6-5 ASRKAAGEAF
TRBJ2-6 once TRBV18 ASSPTDRGYSGANVLT
TRBJ1-2 - TRBV27 ASSLRQGGSYGYT
TRBJ1-6 few TRBV6-1 ASSWDGRSPLH
TRBJ1-1 - TRBV7-2 ASSPGQNTEAF
TRBJ2-7 - TRBV2 ARAGEGPTDYEQY
TRBJ2-7 - TRBV5-1 ASSLAGQGFYEQY
TRBJ2-7 - TRBV2 ASSKPTGAILWEGYEQY
TRBJ2-4 - TRBV5-1 ASSSRRDGIQY
TRBJ1-2 - TRBV9 ASSVAAGGKASYGYT
TRBJ2-2 - TRBV9 ASRASGGPSVGELF
TRBJ1-1 - TRBV9 ASSPRGGAITEAF
TRBJ1-5 - TRBV30 AWSEGEYSNQPQH
TRBJ1-2 - TRBV7-9 ASSSGDGYT
TRBJ1-1 - TRBV2 ASSTGVAEAF
TRBJ2-5 - TRBV7-3 ASSPEGAGWGETQY
TRBJ1-5 - TRBV19 ASSIYGGNQPQH
TRBJ2-7 - TRBV19 ASSPGRSREQY
TRBJ1-1 few TRBV6-5 ASFPSKNTEAF
TRBJ2-1 - TRBV7-6 ASSAGTGYNEQF
TRBJ1-2 few TRBV25-1 ASSATANYGYT
TRBJ1-2 once TRBV28 ASMGTGDYGYT
TRBJ1-2 - TRBV25-1 ASSDRGLGYT
TRBJ1-2 - TRBV4-3 ASSQGTGGAAYGYT
TRBJ2-5 - TRBV7-3 ASSSHGGQGAETQY
TRBJ2-5 - TRBV19 ASSIVGGRGETQY
TRBJ2-7 - TRBV4-1 ASSQDRTYEQY
TRBJ1-2 - TRBV10-1 ASSRDRGVYGYT
TRBJ2-7 - TRBV7-6 ASSLEGNRALPYEQY
TRBJ1-5 - TRBV27 ASSFRGQGFQPQH
TRBJ2-7 - TRBV2 ASSEAREWEQY